Listed here are 26 T cell receptor beta chains from one sample, sequenced in a study of T cells after posttransplantation cyclophosphamide. Repertoires were generated with immunoSEQ multiplex PCR, while TCRdb's copy carries only in-frame clones and drops some. The data contain 42,000 or so clones, less than 95% of them singletons. Cyclophosphamide on days +3 and +4 followed busulfan-fludarabine conditioning and a marrow graft. The source was PBMCs, collected around 67 days after allogeneic stem cell transplant with posttransplant cyclophosphamide. These receptors originate from a male patient aged 60-70 years who received an allogeneic stem cell transplant from a related donor and was CMV-positive. Some T cells could come from the graft donor.

The chain uses TRBV2 and TRBJ1-1, with D tentatively TRBD1 (5 bases). V was trimmed by 5 bases and J by 7 bases, leaving 11 bases between them. The CDR3 spans 12 residues. CDR1 and CDR2 from the germline V gene are SNHLY and FYNNEI. CDR3 loop: CASSLLDSEAFF. CDR3 DNA: TGTGCCAGCAGTTTACTTGACAGTGAAGCTTTCTTT.

This clone has just one count. The chain links TRBV27 to TRBJ1-4; possible D gene TRBD1, 6 bases. V shed 5 bases and J shed 3 bases, with 13 bases lying between them. CDR3 length equals 15 residues. The germline gives CDR1 MNHEY, CDR2 SMNVEV (reference sequence). The CDR3: CASSPVDRPNEKLFF. In DNA form, the CDR3 reads TGTGCCAGCAGTCCGGTGGACAGACCTAATGAAAAACTGTTTTTT.

The chain carries TRBV6-1 and TRBJ2-1; tentatively, D is TRBD2 (5 bases). Germline values: CDR1 MNHNS, CDR2 SASEGT. Between the trimmed V and J ends, which lost 10 bases and 5 bases, there was a span of 15 bases. This CDR3 has 13 residues. CDR3 loop: CATTQRADNEQFF. The CDR3 nucleotides are TGTGCCACCACCCAGAGGGCAGACAATGAGCAGTTCTTC.

The rearrangement links TRBV4-1 to TRBJ1-5, with D possibly TRBD1 on 5 matching bases. The germline V gene encodes CDR1 MGHRA and CDR2 YSYEKL. The V and J ends lost 0 bases and 6 bases respectively, with 18 bases between them. The CDR3 spans 17 residues. The CDR3 sequence: CASSQEGGTRFGQPQHF. CDR3 sequence (DNA): TGCGCCAGCAGCCAAGAGGGAGGGACGAGGTTCGGTCAGCCCCAGCATTTT.

J is TRBJ2-7 and V is TRBV6-1; D is perhaps TRBD2 (5 bases). The V gene's germline CDR1 is MNHNS and CDR2 SASEGT. V was shortened by 6 bases and J by 1 base, with 13 bases between the two germline ends. This CDR3 has 14 residues. CDR3: CASRETNLSYEQYV. The CDR3 nucleotides are TGTGCCAGCAGAGAGACTAATTTATCCTACGAGCAGTACGTC.

The chain links TRBV2 to TRBJ2-5; TRBD1 aligns across 8 bases. CDR1 and CDR2 from the germline V gene are SNHLY and FYNNEI. The V and J ends lost 6 bases and 4 bases, in that order; junction bases with no gene match: 16. The CDR3 runs 17 residues. The chain's CDR3 is CASSDIQTGVIRETQYF. For the CDR3, the DNA is TGTGCCAGCAGCGATATACAGACAGGGGTTATAAGAGAGACCCAGTACTTC.

The gene calls are TRBV5-1 and TRBJ2-3; TRBD2 aligns across 8 bases. This CDR3 is 14 amino acids long. CDR1 is SGHRS and CDR2 is YFSETQ in the germline V gene. V trimming: 4 bases; J trimming: 8 bases; junction bases outside the gene matches: 9. The CDR3 nucleotides are TGCGCCAGCAGCGATAGCGGGGTCGGGGCTACGCAGTATTTT. This codes for CASSDSGVGATQYF.

This chain uses TRBV19 with TRBJ2-4, with TRBD1 as a possible D gene (6 bases). The CDR3 extends over 13 amino acids. Germline V gene data show CDR1 as LNHDA and CDR2 as SQIVND (reference sequence). V was shortened by 7 bases and J by 8 bases, with 15 bases between the two germline ends. The CDR3 is CASTHRAGDIQYF. CDR3 DNA sequence: TGTGCCAGTACCCACAGGGCGGGTGACATTCAGTACTTC.

A single count supports this clone. The chain couples TRBV4-1 to TRBJ1-3; D perhaps matches TRBD1 (5 bases). The CDR3 has 17 amino acids. CDR1 MGHRA and CDR2 YSYEKL come from the germline V gene. V was pared by 0 bases and J by 0 bases, with 12 bases between. CDR3 DNA: TGCGCCAGCAGCCAAGACGACCGACAGATCTCTGGAAACACCATATATTTT. This gives the protein CASSQDDRQISGNTIYF.

A few counts support this clone. The J gene is TRBJ1-3, the V gene TRBV9; 8 bases line up with TRBD1. Germline loops: CDR1 SGDLS, CDR2 YYNGEE. The CDR3 is 13 residues long. The V segment lost 3 bases and the J segment 8 bases; nucleotides outside the gene matches: 4. CDR3 nucleotides: TGTGCCAGCAGCGGACAGGGGAGGGACACCATATATTTT. Protein sequence: CASSGQGRDTIYF.

The chain employs TRBV2 and TRBJ2-1, with 7 bases that match TRBD2. Germline CDR1 is SNHLY and CDR2 is FYNNEI. CDR3 length: 15 amino acids. V was pared by 7 bases and J by 8 bases, with 14 bases of the junction left unmatched. CDR3 coding DNA: TGTGCCAGCAAGGTAGCGGGTACTTCTCTGCATGAGCAGTTCTTC. It yields the protein CASKVAGTSLHEQFF. Full variable domain (missing parts from reference TRBV2 and TRBJ2-1): EPEVTQTPSHQVTQMGQEVILRCVPISNHLYFYWYRQILGQKVEFLVSFYNNEISEKSEIFDDQFSVERPDGSNFTLKIRSTKLEDSAMYFCASKVAGTSLHEQFFGPGTRLTVL.

This clone is a singleton in its sample. This chain connects TRBV4-1 to TRBJ2-3; D possibly corresponds to TRBD2 (5 bases). CDR1 and CDR2 (germline): MGHRA, YSYEKL. Trimming left V 1 base short and J 4 bases short, with 12 bases between. The CDR3 is 15 amino acids. CDR3 amino acids: CASSQVATGADTQYF. The CDR3 DNA follows: TGCGCCAGCAGCCAAGTCGCCACCGGGGCAGATACGCAGTATTTT.

This sequence joins TRBV5-1 and TRBJ1-4; D gene ambiguous. Germline V lookup: CDR1 SGHRS, CDR2 YFSETQ. The V end was cut by 0 bases, the J end by 5 bases, with 14 bases between. This CDR3 region has 16 residues. The CDR3 DNA reads TGCGCCAGCAGCTTGGGGACTCCCGAGGCCAATGAAAAACTGTTTTTT. Encoded protein: CASSLGTPEANEKLFF.

V is TRBV4-1 and J is TRBJ2-6; 12 bases map to TRBD2. The germline V gene encodes CDR1 MGHRA and CDR2 YSYEKL. The CDR3 consists of 18 residues. V trimming: 3 bases; J trimming: 4 bases; junction bases outside the gene matches: 7. Here the CDR3 DNA reads TGCGCCAGCAGCCAGACTAGCGGGGGTGGTGCCGGGGCCAACGTCCTGACTTTC. Translation gives CASSQTSGGGAGANVLTF.

The chain uses TRBV6-1 and TRBJ1-4; D is unclear. CDR3 length: 15 amino acids. Germline-derived CDR1 and CDR2 are MNHNS and SASEGT. Deletions cut 5 bases from V and 0 bases from J, with 10 bases between. The CDR3: CASSSYSTTNEKLFF. In DNA form, the CDR3 reads TGTGCCAGCAGTAGTTACAGTACAACTAATGAAAAACTGTTTTTT.

The J gene is TRBJ2-5, the V gene TRBV5-4; 12 positions match TRBD2. In germline, CDR1 is SGHNT, CDR2 YYREEE (reference sequence). J gave up 4 bases and V 1 base, and 2 bases lay outside the gene matches. There are 15 residues in the CDR3. The CDR3: CASSLLAGGPETQYF. The DNA for the CDR3 is TGTGCCAGCAGCTTGCTAGCGGGGGGGCCAGAGACCCAGTACTTC.

This clone showed up just a few times. The V and J genes are TRBV2 and TRBJ2-7; no clear D gene. The CDR3 spans 15 residues. Trimming took 5 bases from V and 3 from J, leaving 17 bases between them. From germline, CDR1 is SNHLY and CDR2 FYNNEI. Written as DNA, the CDR3 is TGTGCCAGCAGTTCCAGTACACCAAAAAACTACGAGCAGTACTTC. Its protein is CASSSSTPKNYEQYF.

Notes on this clone: Within the sample, other DNA sequences also encode this same CDR3. The CDR3 nucleotides are TGCGCCAGCAGCTTGGCGCCAGGGAGGGGTAATGAAAAACTGTTTTTT. It yields the protein CASSLAPGRGNEKLFF. The chain is built from TRBV5-1 and TRBJ1-4; maybe TRBD1 (5 bases). V shed 0 bases and J shed 4 bases, with 13 bases lying between them. From germline, CDR1 is SGHRS and CDR2 YFSETQ. The CDR3 runs 16 residues.

The chain combines TRBV13 with TRBJ2-5; 9 bases match TRBD1. In germline, CDR1 is PRHDT, CDR2 FYEKMQ (reference sequence). The CDR3 runs 14 residues. V lost 2 bases to trimming and J lost 3 bases; unmatched junction nucleotides: 1. CDR3 loop: CASSLRTGEETQYF. The CDR3 coding sequence is TGTGCCAGCAGCTTACGGACAGGGGAAGAGACCCAGTACTTC.

The chain couples TRBV27 to TRBJ1-6, with a tentative D call TRBD1 (5 bases). CDR1 MNHEY and CDR2 SMNVEV come from the germline V gene (reference sequence). The ends were cut back, 1 base at V and 10 bases at J, with 20 bases in the middle. The CDR3 is 17 residues long. The CDR3 loop is CASSLLMGKGAGSPLHF. The CDR3 DNA reads TGTGCCAGCAGTTTATTGATGGGAAAAGGGGCAGGGTCACCCCTCCACTTT.

This clone was detected only a few times. The chain joins TRBV19 to TRBJ2-6, with TRBD1 matching over 7 bases. With V trimmed by 8 bases and J by 0 bases, 10 bases remained unmatched. Looked up from germline, CDR1 is LNHDA and CDR2 is SQIVND (reference sequence). CDR3 length equals 17 residues. DNA for the CDR3: TGTGCCAGTCAAAGAGGGACAGCCGGCTCTGGGGCCAACGTCCTGACTTTC. This translates into CASQRGTAGSGANVLTF.

The rearrangement joins TRBV27 to TRBJ2-2; D is unclear. This CDR3 has 14 amino acids. V was shortened by 2 bases and J by 6 bases, with 10 bases between the two germline ends. Germline V CDR1 and CDR2: MNHEY, SMNVEV (reference sequence). The DNA of the CDR3 is TGTGCCAGCAGTTTAGGATCCGCGGCCGGGGAGCTGTTTTTT. The encoded protein is CASSLGSAAGELFF.

This sequence joins TRBV19 and TRBJ1-6; the match to TRBD1 covers 7 bases. CDR3 length equals 14 residues. V lost 5 bases to trimming and J lost 8 bases; unmatched junction nucleotides: 6. Per germline, CDR1 LNHDA and CDR2 SQIVND (reference sequence). CDR3 protein: CASSPEDRYSPLHF. CDR3 DNA: TGTGCCAGTAGTCCCGAGGACAGGTATTCACCCCTCCACTTT.

The gene calls are TRBV5-1 and TRBJ2-7; TRBD1 agrees at 7 bases. The CDR3 spans 14 residues. After removal of 2 bases from V and 2 bases from J, the junction contained 4 bases not matched to a gene. Germline CDR1 SGHRS, CDR2 YFSETQ. CDR3 sequence (DNA): TGCGCCAGCAGCTTACGAGGGGGCACCTACGAGCAGTACTTC. Translation: CASSLRGGTYEQYF.

The chain links TRBV6-5 to TRBJ2-7; D ambiguous. The germline gives CDR1 MNHEY, CDR2 SVGAGI. V lost 0 bases and J 5 bases, leaving 8 bases between the germline ends. The CDR3 runs 13 residues. The CDR3 is CASSYSQVDEQYV. The CDR3 bases are TGTGCCAGCAGTTACTCCCAGGTCGACGAGCAGTACGTC.

This chain uses TRBV16 with TRBJ2-7, with D perhaps matching TRBD1 (6 bases). The germline V gene has CDR1 KGHSY and CDR2 FQNENV. The CDR3 runs 14 residues. V was clipped by 4 bases and J by 4 bases, with 14 bases between them. The CDR3 reads CASSLTGTLYEQYF. CDR3 sequence (DNA): TGTGCCAGCAGCCTAACCGGGACACTTTACGAGCAGTACTTC.